This T cell receptor (beta chain) was captured in a study of beta chain features in type 1 diabetes. Study findings and constraints: In all four CD4+ subsets, TCRB CDR3 length was significantly, moderately reduced in type 1 diabetes.

Every bit of the isolated RNA underwent reverse transcription, so sequencing read expressed TCRB transcripts. Measured with immunoSEQ multiplex PCR; TCRdb has only the in-frame clones, and not every one. Among around 250,000 clones listed, roughly 25% were seen once. The ends were cut back, 5 bases at V and 9 bases at J, with 14 bases in the middle. Germline V gene sequence: CDR1 GTSNPN, CDR2 SVGIG (reference sequence). This CDR3 has 12 amino acids. This clone was seen only a few times. No antigen is known for it. This sequence joins TRBV30 and TRBJ2-1; TRBD2 might be the D (5 bases). This TCR came from a woman in her thirties with type 1 diabetes. Sequenced input: naive CD4+ T cells from blood. The CDR3 loop reads CAWEPGDAEQFF. In nucleotides, the CDR3 is TGTGCCTGGGAGCCCGGGGATGCTGAGCAGTTCTTC.